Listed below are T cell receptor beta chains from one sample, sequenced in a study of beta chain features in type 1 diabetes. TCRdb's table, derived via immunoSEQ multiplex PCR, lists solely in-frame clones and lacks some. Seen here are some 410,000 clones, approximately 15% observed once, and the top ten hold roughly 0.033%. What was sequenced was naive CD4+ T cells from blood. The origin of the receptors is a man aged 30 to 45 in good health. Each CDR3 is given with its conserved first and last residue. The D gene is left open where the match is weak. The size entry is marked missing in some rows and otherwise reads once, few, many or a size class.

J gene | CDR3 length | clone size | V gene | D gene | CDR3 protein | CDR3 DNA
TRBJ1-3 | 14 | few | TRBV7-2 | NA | CASSVKTGGNTIYF | TGTGCCAGCAGCGTAAAGACAGGAGGAAACACCATATATTTT
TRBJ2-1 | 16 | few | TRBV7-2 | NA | CASSPIRVLVVGEQFF | TGTGCCAGCAGCCCTATACGGGTCCTGGTAGTGGGGGAGCAGTTCTTC
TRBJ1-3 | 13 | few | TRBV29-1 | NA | CSVEGSSGNTIYF | TGCAGCGTTGAGGGCAGCTCTGGAAACACCATATATTTT
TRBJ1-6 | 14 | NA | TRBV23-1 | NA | CASSRGSYNSPLHF | TGCGCCAGCAGTCGTGGCTCCTATAATTCACCCCTCCACTTT
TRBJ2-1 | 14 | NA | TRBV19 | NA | CASSSRNGFDEQFF | TGTGCCAGTAGTAGTCGTAATGGTTTTGATGAGCAGTTCTTC
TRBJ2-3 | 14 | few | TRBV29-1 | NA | CSIRSPKMGDTQYF | TGCAGCATACGTTCCCCGAAGATGGGGGATACGCAGTATTTT
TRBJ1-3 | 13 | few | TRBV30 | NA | CAWSPISGNTIYF | TGTGCCTGGAGCCCCATCTCTGGAAACACCATATATTTT
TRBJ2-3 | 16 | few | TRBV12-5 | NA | CASGVGQTSFTDTQYF | TGTGCTAGTGGGGTGGGACAAACCTCCTTCACAGATACGCAGTATTTT
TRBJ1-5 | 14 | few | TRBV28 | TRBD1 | CASSRTGDGQPQHF | TGTGCCAGCAGCAGGACAGGGGATGGTCAGCCCCAGCATTTT
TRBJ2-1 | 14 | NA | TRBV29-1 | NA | CSVQTKTAYNEQFF | TGCAGCGTTCAGACAAAGACAGCCTACAATGAGCAGTTCTTC
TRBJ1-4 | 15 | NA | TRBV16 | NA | CASSQSKGYIEKLFF | TGTGCCAGCAGCCAATCGAAGGGGTATATTGAAAAACTGTTTTTT
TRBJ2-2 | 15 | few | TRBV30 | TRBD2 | CAWSALAGGPGELFF | TGTGCCTGGAGTGCACTAGCGGGAGGGCCCGGGGAGCTGTTTTTT
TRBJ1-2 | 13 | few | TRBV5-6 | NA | CASSLGRDYGYTF | TGTGCCAGCAGCTTGGGCAGGGACTATGGCTACACCTTC
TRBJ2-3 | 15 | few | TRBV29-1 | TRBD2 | CSVPGLAGSTDTQYF | TGCAGCGTCCCGGGACTAGCGGGGAGCACAGATACGCAGTATTTT
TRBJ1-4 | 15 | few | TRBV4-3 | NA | CASSQDGAGGEKLFF | TGCGCCAGCAGCCAAGATGGTGCAGGTGGGGAAAAACTGTTTTTT
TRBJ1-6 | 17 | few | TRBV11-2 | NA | CASSYTSSRGGNSPLHF | TGTGCCAGCAGCTACACCTCCTCTCGTGGGGGTAATTCACCCCTCCACTTT
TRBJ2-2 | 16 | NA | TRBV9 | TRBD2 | CASSPRAGGNTGELFF | TGTGCCAGCAGCCCCCGTGCGGGGGGGAACACCGGGGAGCTGTTTTTT
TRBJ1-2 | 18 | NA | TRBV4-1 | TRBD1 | CASSQTIHDRGRNYGYTF | TGCGCCAGCAGCCAGACCATTCACGACAGGGGGCGCAACTATGGCTACACCTTC
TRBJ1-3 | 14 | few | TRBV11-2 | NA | CASSPVSSGNTIYF | TGTGCCAGCAGCCCGGTGAGCTCTGGAAACACCATATATTTT
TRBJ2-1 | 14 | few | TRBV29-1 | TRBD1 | CSVLPDRGYNEQFF | TGCAGCGTTCTACCCGACAGGGGATACAATGAGCAGTTCTTC
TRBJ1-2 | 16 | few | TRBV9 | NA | CASSGTSGNTLYGYTF | TGTGCCAGCAGCGGAACTTCAGGGAATACACTCTATGGCTACACCTTC
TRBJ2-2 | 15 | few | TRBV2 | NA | CASSDPGKNTGELFF | TGTGCCAGCAGTGACCCCGGGAAGAACACCGGGGAGCTGTTTTTT
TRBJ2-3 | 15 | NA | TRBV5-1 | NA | CASRSPGVSTDTQYF | TGCGCCAGCCGCTCCCCAGGGGTTTCCACAGATACGCAGTATTTT
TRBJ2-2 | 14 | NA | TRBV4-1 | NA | CASSQGGRPGELFF | TGCGCCAGCAGCCAAGGGGGCAGGCCCGGGGAGCTGTTTTTT
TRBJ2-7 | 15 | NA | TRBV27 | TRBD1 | CASSPWDRPYEGQYF | TGTGCCAGCAGCCCATGGGACAGACCCTACGAAGGGCAGTACTTC
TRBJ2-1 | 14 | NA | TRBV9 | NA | CAFQKRGFRNEQFF | TGTGCCTTCCAGAAAAGGGGCTTTCGGAATGAGCAGTTCTTC
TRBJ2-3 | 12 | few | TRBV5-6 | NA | CASSGRTDTQYF | TGTGCCAGCAGCGGACGCACAGATACGCAGTATTTT
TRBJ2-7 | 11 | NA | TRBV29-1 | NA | CSVERGFEQYF | TGCAGCGTTGAAAGGGGATTCGAGCAGTACTTC
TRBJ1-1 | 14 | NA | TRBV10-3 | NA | CAISEVRENTEAFF | TGTGCCATCAGTGAGGTTAGGGAAAACACTGAAGCTTTCTTT
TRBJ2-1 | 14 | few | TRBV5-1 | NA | CASSLTGRRGEQFF | TGCGCCAGCAGCTTGACGGGACGGCGTGGTGAGCAGTTCTTC
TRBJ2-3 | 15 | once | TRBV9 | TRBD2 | CASSHGGGAKDTQYF | TGTGCCAGCAGCCATGGCGGGGGGGCAAAGGATACGCAGTATTTT
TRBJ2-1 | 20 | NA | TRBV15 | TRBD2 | CATSRVGLAGGRSSYNEQFF | TGTGCCACCAGCAGAGTTGGACTAGCGGGGGGTCGTAGCTCCTACAATGAGCAGTTCTTC
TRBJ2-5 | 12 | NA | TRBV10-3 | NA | CATSGTSETQYF | TGTGCCACCTCCGGGACATCGGAGACCCAGTACTTC
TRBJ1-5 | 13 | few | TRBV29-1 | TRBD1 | CSTRTGWNQPQHF | TGCAGCACGAGGACAGGGTGGAATCAGCCCCAGCATTTT
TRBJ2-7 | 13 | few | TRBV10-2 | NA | CASRDSYSYEQYF | TGCGCCAGCAGGGACAGTTACTCCTACGAGCAGTACTTC
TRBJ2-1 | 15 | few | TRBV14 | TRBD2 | CASSKAGGPGNEQFF | TGTGCCAGCAGCAAAGCGGGGGGGCCCGGCAATGAGCAGTTCTTC